The sequence of this T cell receptor (beta chain) was determined in a study of early T cells in non-severe SARS-CoV-2 infection. Looking at the study overall: Chains from this unsorted whole-blood bulk RNA could not be paired.

This clonotype was seen ten or more times. The antigen remains unidentified. V was pared by 0 bases and J by 7 bases, with 8 bases between. Germline V gives CDR1 SGDLS, CDR2 YYNGEE. CDR3 length: 14 residues. Broader study findings: There was a bias toward anti-spike CD8 responses in VDJdb matching, which missed private and CD4 specificities.

TCRdb re-called the 5' RACE reads through MiXCR, storing one row per CDR3 protein. The sample has about 56,000 distinct CDR3 sequences; over 9.5% are singletons. This receptor was obtained from an adult who was a healthcare worker with PCR-confirmed SARS-CoV-2 infection or an uninfected control (not recorded which). Material: whole blood. The chain has TRBV9 and TRBJ1-6; D remains unclear. Here the CDR3 DNA reads TGTGCCAGCAGCGTAGGGCCAGAAAATTCACCCCTCCACTTT. Translating gives CASSVGPENSPLHF.